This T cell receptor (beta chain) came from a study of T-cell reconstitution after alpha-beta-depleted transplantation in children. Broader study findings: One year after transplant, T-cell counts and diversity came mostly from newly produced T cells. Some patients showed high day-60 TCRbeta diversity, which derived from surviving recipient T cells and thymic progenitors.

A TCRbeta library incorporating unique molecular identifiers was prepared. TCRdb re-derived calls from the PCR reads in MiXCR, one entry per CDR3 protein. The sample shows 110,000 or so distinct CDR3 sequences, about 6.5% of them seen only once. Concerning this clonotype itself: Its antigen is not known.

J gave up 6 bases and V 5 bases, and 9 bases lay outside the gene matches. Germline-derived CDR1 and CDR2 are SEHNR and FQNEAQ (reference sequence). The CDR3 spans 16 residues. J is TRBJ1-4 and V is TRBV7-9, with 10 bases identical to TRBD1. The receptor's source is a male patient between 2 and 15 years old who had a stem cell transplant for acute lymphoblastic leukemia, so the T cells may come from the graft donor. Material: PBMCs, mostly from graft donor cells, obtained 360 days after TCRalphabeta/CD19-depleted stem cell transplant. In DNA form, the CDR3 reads TGTGCCAGCAGCCCCTCCCGCGGGACAGGGGATGAAAAACTGTTTTTT. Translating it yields CASSPSRGTGDEKLFF.